The T cell receptor (beta chain) under discussion was sequenced for a study of T cells in Graves' hyperthyroidism and ophthalmopathy. Trimming shortened V by 0 bases and J by 7 bases, and 7 bases separated the two germline ends. The V gene's germline CDR1 is SGDLS and CDR2 YYNGEE. This CDR3 comprises 12 residues. TCR beta CDR3 region amplification was performed from RNA transcripts. Initially, a first-round RT-PCR of the TCR CDR3 employed the HTBI primer set. Via MiXCR, TCRdb re-called the multiplex PCR reads, giving one row per CDR3 protein. The table lists around 190,000 distinct CDR3 sequences, about 17% of them singletons. Many counts were recorded for this clonotype.

V is TRBV9 and J is TRBJ1-2; D is uncertain. The receptor comes from a woman between 45 and 65 years old with Graves' hyperthyroidism. The sample comprised blood. The CDR3: CASSVVTSGYTF. Here the CDR3 DNA reads TGTGCCAGCAGCGTAGTAACGAGTGGCTACACCTTC.